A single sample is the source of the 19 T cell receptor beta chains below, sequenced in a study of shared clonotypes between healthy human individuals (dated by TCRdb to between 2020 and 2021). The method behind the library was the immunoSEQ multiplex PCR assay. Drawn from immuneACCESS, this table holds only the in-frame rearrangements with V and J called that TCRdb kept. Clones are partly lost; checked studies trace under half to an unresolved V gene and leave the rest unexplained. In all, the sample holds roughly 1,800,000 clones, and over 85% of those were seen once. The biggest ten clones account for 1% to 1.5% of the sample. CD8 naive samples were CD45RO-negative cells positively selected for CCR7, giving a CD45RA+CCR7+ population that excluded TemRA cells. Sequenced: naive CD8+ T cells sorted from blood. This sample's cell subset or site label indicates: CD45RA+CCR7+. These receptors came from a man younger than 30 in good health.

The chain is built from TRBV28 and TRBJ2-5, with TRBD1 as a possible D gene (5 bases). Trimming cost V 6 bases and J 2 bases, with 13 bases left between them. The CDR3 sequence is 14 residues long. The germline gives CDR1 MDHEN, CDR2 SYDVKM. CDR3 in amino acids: CASSPNDRQETQYF. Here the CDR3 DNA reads TGTGCCAGCAGCCCGAATGACAGACAAGAGACCCAGTACTTC.

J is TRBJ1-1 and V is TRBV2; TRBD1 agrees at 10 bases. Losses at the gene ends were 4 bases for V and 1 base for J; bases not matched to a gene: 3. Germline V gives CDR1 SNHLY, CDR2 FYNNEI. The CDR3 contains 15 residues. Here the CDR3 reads CASSVRQGANTEAFF. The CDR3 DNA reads TGTGCCAGCAGTGTACGACAGGGGGCGAACACTGAAGCTTTCTTT.

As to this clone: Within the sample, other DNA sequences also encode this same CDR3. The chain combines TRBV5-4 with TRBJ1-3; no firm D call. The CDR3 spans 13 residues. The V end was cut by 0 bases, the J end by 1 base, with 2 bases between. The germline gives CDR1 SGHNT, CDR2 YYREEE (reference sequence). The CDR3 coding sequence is TGTGCCAGCAGCTTGGGGTCTGGAAACACCATATATTTT. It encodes CASSLGSGNTIYF.

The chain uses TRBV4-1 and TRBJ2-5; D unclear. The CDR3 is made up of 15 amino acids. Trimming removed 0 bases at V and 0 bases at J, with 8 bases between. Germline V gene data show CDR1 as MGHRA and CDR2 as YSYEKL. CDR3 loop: CASSQENAYQETQYF. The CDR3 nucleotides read TGCGCCAGCAGCCAAGAAAACGCGTACCAAGAGACCCAGTACTTC.

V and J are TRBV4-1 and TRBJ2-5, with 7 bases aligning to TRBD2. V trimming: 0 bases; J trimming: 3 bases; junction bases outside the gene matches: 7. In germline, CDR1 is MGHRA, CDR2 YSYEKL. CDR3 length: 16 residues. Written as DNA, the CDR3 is TGCGCCAGCAGCCAAGATCCCCCGGGGGGAGAAGAGACCCAGTACTTC. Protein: CASSQDPPGGEETQYF.

Here the CDR3 reads CASSEGDSNYGYTF. The CDR3 nucleotides read TGTGCCAGCAGTGAAGGGGACAGCAACTATGGCTACACCTTC. The J gene is TRBJ1-2, the V gene TRBV6-1; 7 nucleotides match TRBD1. The CDR3 spans 14 residues. Germline V CDR1 and CDR2: MNHNS, SASEGT. The J segment lost 2 bases and the V segment lost 1 base, leaving 1 base of the junction unmatched.

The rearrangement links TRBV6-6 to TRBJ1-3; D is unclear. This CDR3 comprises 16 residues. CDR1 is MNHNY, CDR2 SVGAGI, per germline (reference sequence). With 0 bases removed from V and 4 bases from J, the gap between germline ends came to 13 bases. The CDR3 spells CASSYSNEVYGNTIYF. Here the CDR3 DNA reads TGTGCCAGCAGTTACTCGAATGAGGTGTACGGAAACACCATATATTTT.

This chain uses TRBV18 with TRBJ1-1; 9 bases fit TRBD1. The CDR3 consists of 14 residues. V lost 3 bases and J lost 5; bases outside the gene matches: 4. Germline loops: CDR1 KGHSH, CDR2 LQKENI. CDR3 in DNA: TGTGCCAGCTCACCCACGACAGGGGGAACTGAAGCTTTCTTT. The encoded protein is CASSPTTGGTEAFF.

The CDR3 loop reads CASSPSIIMNTEAFF. DNA for the CDR3: TGTGCCAGCAGTCCGTCAATTATCATGAACACTGAAGCTTTCTTT. This rearrangement joins TRBV6-5 to TRBJ1-1; D not certain. Trimming cost V 5 bases and J 0 bases, with 13 bases left between them. CDR1 and CDR2 (germline): MNHEY, SVGAGI. The CDR3 loop spans 15 amino acids.

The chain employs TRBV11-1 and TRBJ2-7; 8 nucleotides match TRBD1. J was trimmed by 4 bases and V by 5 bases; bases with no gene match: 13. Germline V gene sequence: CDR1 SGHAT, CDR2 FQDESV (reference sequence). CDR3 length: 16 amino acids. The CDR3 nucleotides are TGTGCCAGCAGCCTACCGCGCGCAGGGGGCTTGTACGAGCAGTACTTC. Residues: CASSLPRAGGLYEQYF.

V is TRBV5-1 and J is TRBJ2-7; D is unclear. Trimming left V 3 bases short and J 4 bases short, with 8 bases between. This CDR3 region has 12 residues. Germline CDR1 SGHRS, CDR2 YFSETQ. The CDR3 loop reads CASSSPKYEQYF. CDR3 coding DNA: TGCGCCAGCAGCTCCCCTAAGTACGAGCAGTACTTC.

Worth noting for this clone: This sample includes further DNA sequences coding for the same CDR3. The CDR3 DNA reads TGCGCCAGCAGCCAAGATTCGAGAACTGAAGCTTTCTTT. Translated: CASSQDSRTEAFF. The rearrangement links TRBV4-3 to TRBJ1-1; D is uncertain. CDR3 size: 13 residues. From germline, CDR1 is LGHNA and CDR2 YSLEER. V was trimmed by 0 bases and J by 5 bases, leaving 7 bases between them.

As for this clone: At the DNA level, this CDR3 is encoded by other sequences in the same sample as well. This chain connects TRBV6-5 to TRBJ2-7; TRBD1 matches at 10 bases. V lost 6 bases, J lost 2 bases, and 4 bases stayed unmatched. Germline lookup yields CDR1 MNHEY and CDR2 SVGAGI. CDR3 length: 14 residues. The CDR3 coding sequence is TGTGCCAGCAGCGCGGGGACAGGGGCCTACGAGCAGTACTTC. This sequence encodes CASSAGTGAYEQYF.

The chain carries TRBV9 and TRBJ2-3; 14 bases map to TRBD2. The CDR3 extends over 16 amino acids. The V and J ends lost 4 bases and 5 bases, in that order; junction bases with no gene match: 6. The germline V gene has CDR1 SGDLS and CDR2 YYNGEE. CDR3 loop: CASSPGLAGVGDTQYF. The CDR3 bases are TGTGCCAGCAGCCCGGGACTAGCGGGAGTGGGAGATACGCAGTATTTT. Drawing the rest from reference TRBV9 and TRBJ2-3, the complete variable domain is DSGVTQTPKHLITATGQRVTLRCSPRSGDLSVYWYQQSLDQGLQFLIQYYNGEERAKGNILERFSAQQFPDLHSELNLSSLELGDSALYFCASSPGLAGVGDTQYFGPGTRLTVL.

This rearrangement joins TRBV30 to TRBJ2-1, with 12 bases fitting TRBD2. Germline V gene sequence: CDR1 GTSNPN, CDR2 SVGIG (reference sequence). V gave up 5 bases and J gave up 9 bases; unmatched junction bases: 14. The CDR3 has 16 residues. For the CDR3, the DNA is TGTGCCTGGCACCGCATGACTAGCGGGAGTGGAGGTGAGCAGTTCTTC. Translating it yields CAWHRMTSGSGGEQFF.

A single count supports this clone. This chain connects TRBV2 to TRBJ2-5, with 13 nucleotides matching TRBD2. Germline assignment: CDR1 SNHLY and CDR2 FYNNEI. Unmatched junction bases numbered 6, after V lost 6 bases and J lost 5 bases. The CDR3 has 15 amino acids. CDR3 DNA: TGTGCCAGCAGCTGGACTAGCGGGGGACGGGAGACCCAGTACTTC. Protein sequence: CASSWTSGGRETQYF.

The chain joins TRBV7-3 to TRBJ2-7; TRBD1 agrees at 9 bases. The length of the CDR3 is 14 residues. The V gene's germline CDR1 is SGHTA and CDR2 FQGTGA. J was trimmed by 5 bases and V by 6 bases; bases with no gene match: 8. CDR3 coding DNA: TGTGCCAGCAGTCCCGGGACAGGGTTTCACGAGCAGTACTTC. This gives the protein CASSPGTGFHEQYF.

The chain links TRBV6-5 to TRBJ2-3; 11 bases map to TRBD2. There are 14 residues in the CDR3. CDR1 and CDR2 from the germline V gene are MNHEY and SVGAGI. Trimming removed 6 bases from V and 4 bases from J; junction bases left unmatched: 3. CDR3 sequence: CASSQLAGADTQYF. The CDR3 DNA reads TGTGCCAGCAGCCAACTAGCGGGAGCAGATACGCAGTATTTT.

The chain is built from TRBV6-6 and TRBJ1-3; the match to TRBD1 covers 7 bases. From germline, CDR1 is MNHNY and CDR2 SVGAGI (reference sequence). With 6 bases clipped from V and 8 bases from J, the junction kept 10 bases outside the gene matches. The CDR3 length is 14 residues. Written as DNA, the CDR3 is TGTGCCAGCAGCCCACTTGACAGGGAGGACACCATATATTTT. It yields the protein CASSPLDREDTIYF.